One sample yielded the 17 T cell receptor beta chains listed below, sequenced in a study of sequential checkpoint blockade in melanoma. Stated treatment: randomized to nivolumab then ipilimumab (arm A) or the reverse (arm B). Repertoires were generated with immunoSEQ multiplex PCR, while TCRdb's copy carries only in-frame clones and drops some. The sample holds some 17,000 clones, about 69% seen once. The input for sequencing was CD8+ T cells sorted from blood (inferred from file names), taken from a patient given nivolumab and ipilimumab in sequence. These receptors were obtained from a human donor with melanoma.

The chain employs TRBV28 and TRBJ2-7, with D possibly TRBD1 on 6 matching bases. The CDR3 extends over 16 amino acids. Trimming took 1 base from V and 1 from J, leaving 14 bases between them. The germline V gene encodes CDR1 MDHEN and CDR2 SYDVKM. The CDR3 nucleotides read TGTGCCAGCAGTTTATTGGGGACAAAATTTTCCTACGAGCAGTACTTC. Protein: CASSLLGTKFSYEQYF.

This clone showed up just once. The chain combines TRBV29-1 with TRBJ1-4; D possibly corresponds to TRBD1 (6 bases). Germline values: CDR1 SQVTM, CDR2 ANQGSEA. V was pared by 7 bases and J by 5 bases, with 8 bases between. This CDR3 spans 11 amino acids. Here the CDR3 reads CSGQENEKLFF. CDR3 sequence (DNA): TGCAGCGGACAGGAAAATGAAAAACTGTTTTTT.

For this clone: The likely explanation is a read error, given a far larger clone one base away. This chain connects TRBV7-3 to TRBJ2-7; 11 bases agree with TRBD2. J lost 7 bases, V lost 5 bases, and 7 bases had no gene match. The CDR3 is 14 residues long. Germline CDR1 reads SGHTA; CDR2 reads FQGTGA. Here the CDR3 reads CASSPGTSGNEQYF. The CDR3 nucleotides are TGTGCCAGCAGCCCCGGGACTAGCGGAAATGAGCAGTACTTC.

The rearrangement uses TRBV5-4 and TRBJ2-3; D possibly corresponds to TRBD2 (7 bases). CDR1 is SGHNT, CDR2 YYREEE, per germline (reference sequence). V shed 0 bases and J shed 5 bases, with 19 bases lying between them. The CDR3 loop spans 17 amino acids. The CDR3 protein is CASSLGSGGLEKDTQYF. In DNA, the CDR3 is TGTGCCAGCAGCTTGGGGTCCGGGGGGCTGGAAAAAGATACGCAGTATTTT.

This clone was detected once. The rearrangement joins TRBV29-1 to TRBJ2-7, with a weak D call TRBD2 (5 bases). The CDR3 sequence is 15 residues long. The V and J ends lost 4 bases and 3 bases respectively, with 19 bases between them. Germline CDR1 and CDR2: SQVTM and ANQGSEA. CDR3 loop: CSVAGEINRDYEQYF. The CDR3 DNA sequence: TGCAGCGTTGCTGGGGAGATAAACAGAGACTACGAGCAGTACTTC.

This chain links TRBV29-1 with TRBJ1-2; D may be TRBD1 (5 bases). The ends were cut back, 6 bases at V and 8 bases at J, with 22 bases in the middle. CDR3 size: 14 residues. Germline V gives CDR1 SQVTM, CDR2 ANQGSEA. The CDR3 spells CSVPRQGPGSGYTF. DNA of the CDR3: TGCAGCGTACCGCGCCAGGGCCCTGGGTCGGGCTACACCTTC. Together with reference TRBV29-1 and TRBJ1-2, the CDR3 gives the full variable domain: SAVISQKPSRDICQRGTSLTIQCQVDSQVTMMFWYRQQPGQSLTLIATANQGSEATYESGFVIDKFPISRPNLTFSTLTVSNMSPEDSSIYLCSVPRQGPGSGYTFGSGTRLTVV.

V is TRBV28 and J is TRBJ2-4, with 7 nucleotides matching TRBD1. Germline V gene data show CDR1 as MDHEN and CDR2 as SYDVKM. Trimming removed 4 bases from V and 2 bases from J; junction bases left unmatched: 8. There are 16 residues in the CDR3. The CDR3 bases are TGTGCCAGCAGTTCGGGGACAGCGGAGACCAAAAACATTCAGTACTTC. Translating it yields CASSSGTAETKNIQYF.

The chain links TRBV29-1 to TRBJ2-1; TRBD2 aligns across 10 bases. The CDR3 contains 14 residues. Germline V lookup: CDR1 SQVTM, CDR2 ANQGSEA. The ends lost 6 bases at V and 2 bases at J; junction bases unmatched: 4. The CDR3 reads CSVSGGAAYNEQFF. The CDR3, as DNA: TGCAGCGTCAGCGGGGGGGCAGCCTACAATGAGCAGTTCTTC.

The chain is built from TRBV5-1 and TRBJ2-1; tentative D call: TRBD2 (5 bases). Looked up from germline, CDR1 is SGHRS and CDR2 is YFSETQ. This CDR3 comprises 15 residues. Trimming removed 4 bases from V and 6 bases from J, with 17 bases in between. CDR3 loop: CASSLLGLVSNEQFF. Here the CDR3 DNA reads TGCGCCAGCAGCCTCCTCGGACTGGTCTCCAATGAGCAGTTCTTC.

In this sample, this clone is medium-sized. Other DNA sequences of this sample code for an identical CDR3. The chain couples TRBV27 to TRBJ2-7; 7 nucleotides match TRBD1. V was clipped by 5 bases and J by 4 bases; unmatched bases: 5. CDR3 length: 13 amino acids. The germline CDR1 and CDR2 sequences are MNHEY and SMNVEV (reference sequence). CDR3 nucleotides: TGTGCCAGCAGTCGGACAGGCCAATACGAGCAGTACTTC. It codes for CASSRTGQYEQYF.

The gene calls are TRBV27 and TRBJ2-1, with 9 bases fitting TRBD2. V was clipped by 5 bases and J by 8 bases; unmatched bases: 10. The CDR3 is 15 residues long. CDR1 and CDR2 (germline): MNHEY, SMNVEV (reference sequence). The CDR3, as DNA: TGTGCCAGCAGTCAAAGGACTAGCGTCTTCGATGAGCAGTTCTTC. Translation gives CASSQRTSVFDEQFF.

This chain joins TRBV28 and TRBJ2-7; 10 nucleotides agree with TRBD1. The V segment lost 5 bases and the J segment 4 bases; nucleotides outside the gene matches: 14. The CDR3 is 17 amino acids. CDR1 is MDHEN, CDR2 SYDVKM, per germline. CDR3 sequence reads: CASSRAERTGGLYEQYF. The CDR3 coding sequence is TGTGCCAGCAGTCGAGCCGAGAGGACAGGGGGTTTGTACGAGCAGTACTTC.

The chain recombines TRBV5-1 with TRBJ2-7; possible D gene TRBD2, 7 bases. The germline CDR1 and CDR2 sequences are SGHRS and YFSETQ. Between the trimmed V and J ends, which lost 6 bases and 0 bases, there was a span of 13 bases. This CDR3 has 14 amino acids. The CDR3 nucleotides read TGCGCCAGCACCGAAGGGGGGGACTCCTACGAGCAGTACTTC. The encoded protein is CASTEGGDSYEQYF. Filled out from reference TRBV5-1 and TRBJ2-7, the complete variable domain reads KAGVTQTPRYLIKTRGQQVTLSCSPISGHRSVSWYQQTPGQGLQFLFEYFSETQRNKGNFPGRFSGRQFSNSRSEMNVSTLELGDSALYLCASTEGGDSYEQYFGPGTRLTVT.

The CDR3 bases are TGTGCCTGGAAAGGACAGCCTAACTATGGCTACACCTTC. It is translated as CAWKGQPNYGYTF. V gene TRBV30 combines with J gene TRBJ1-2, with D perhaps TRBD1 (6 bases). CDR1 is GTSNPN and CDR2 is SVGIG in the germline V gene (reference sequence). Deletions cut 4 bases from V and 0 bases from J, with 9 bases between. This CDR3 region has 13 residues. Full variable domain (rest looked up from reference TRBV30 and TRBJ1-2): SQTIHQWPATLVQPVGSPLSLECTVEGTSNPNLYWYRQAAGRGLQLLFYSVGIGQISSEVPQNLSASRPQDRQFILSSKKLLLSDSGFYLCAWKGQPNYGYTFGSGTRLTVV.

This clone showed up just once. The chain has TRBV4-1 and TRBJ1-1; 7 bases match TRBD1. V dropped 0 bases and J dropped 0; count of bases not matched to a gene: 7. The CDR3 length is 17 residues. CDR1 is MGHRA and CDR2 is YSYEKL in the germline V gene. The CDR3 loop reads CASSQDPMTGLNTEAFF. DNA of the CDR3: TGCGCCAGCAGCCAAGATCCCATGACAGGGCTGAACACTGAAGCTTTCTTT.

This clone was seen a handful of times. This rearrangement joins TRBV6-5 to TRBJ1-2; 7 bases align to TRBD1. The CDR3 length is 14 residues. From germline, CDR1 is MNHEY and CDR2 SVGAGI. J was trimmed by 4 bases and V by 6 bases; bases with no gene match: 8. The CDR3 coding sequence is TGTGCCAGCAGAAACCGGGACAGATCCTATGGCTACACCTTC. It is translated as CASRNRDRSYGYTF.

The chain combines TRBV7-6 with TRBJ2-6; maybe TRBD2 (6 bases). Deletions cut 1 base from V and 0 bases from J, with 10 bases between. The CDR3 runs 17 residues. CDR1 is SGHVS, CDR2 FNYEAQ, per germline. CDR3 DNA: TGTGCCAGCAGCTTAGGACACGGGAGCTCTGGGGCCAACGTCCTGACTTTC. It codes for CASSLGHGSSGANVLTF.